This T cell receptor beta chain appears in the sequencing data of a study of T cell responses to AZD1222 COVID-19 vaccine. Broader study findings: Repertoires were obtained solely post-peak T cell response.

For this clone: Its antigen is as yet unknown.

V was clipped by 0 bases and J by 3 bases, with 15 bases between them. Per germline, CDR1 LGHDT and CDR2 YNNKEL (reference sequence). The CDR3 totals 17 residues. The repertoire was sequenced with immunoSEQ multiplex PCR; TCRdb's copy has only in-frame clones and lacks some. The sample shows 75,000 to 95,000 clones, about 88% of them seen only once. The sequence came from an adult in good health. Sample: peripheral blood, taken on day 0 of AZD1222 vaccination. The gene calls are TRBV3-1 (or the pseudogene TRBV3-2) and TRBJ2-1; the D gene could be TRBD1 or TRBD2 (5 bases each). The CDR3 DNA follows: TGTGCCAGCAGCCAAGATCGGTCGGGACGGTACTACAATGAGCAGTTCTTC. Amino acid sequence: CASSQDRSGRYYNEQFF.